The next 32 T cell receptor beta chains were all read from a single sample in a study of monozygotic twins with inflammatory bowel disease. TCRdb derives one entry per CDR3 protein from the 5' RACE reads, leaving out DNA. This repertoire comprises about 93,000 distinct CDR3 sequences; its ten largest clones make up less than 7.5%. Material: blood. Receptor source: a human donor with ulcerative colitis or Crohn's disease, or a healthy co-twin of an affected twin (not recorded which).

The chain has TRBV29-1 and TRBJ2-1. Germline V gene sequence: CDR1 SQVTM, CDR2 ANQGSEA. This CDR3 is 13 amino acids long. The CDR3 is CSVGATAQNEQFF.

This chain joins TRBV11-2 and TRBJ2-2; TCRdb gives TRBD2 as the D gene, but with no DNA this cannot be confirmed. The CDR3 has 17 amino acids. The germline V gene encodes CDR1 SGHAT and CDR2 FQNNGV. This CDR3 is CASSLRHSGAAAGELFF.

The chain has TRBV7-6 and TRBJ2-3. The CDR3 covers 15 residues. Germline-derived CDR1 and CDR2 are SGHVS and FNYEAQ. CDR3 sequence reads: CASSLGAESTDTQYF.

The chain links TRBV5-1 to TRBJ2-2; TCRdb selects TRBD1, and the lack of DNA leaves this call unchecked. CDR3 length equals 15 residues. Germline-derived CDR1 and CDR2 are SGHRS and YFSETQ. The CDR3 loop is CASSRTDTNTGELFF.

The V call is TRBV5-5, the J call TRBJ2-3; without DNA, the TCRdb call of TRBD1 cannot be checked. The CDR3 has 13 residues. Germline V gene lookup returns CDR1 SGHKS and CDR2 YYEKEE (reference sequence). The chain's CDR3 is CASTIQGPDTQYF.

This chain joins TRBV24-1 and TRBJ2-6; TCRdb designates TRBD1, a call that cannot be tested without DNA. The CDR3 loop spans 18 amino acids. Looked up from germline, CDR1 is KGHDR and CDR2 is SFDVKD. The CDR3: CATGTTGTASSGANVLTF.

This chain joins TRBV7-3 and TRBJ1-1; TCRdb names TRBD1, which stays unverified in the absence of DNA. The CDR3 has 13 amino acids. Germline CDR1 and CDR2: SGHTA and FQGTGA. CDR3: CASSLNPGGEAFF.

This chain connects TRBV6-1 to TRBJ1-4. In germline, CDR1 is MNHNS, CDR2 SASEGT. This CDR3 spans 15 amino acids. The CDR3 sequence is CASRWTLGLSEKLFF.

The rearrangement joins TRBV5-6 to TRBJ1-1. CDR3 length equals 13 residues. CDR1 and CDR2 (germline): SGHDT, YYEEEE. The chain's CDR3 is CASSLGVSTEAFF.

The rearrangement links TRBV5-1 to TRBJ2-5; TCRdb returns TRBD2, unconfirmable since there is no DNA. CDR1 is SGHRS, CDR2 YFSETQ, per germline. This CDR3 is 15 amino acids long. This CDR3 is CASSLRGVEQETQYF. Complete variable domain (other parts from reference TRBV5-1 and TRBJ2-5): KAGVTQTPRYLIKTRGQQVTLSCSPISGHRSVSWYQQTPGQGLQFLFEYFSETQRNKGNFPGRFSGRQFSNSRSEMNVSTLELGDSALYLCASSLRGVEQETQYFGPGTRLLVL.

The chain carries TRBV20-1 and TRBJ2-7; lacking DNA, the TRBD1 call made by TCRdb goes unchecked. This CDR3 is built from 14 residues. Germline CDR1 and CDR2: DFQATT and SNEGSKA (reference sequence). CDR3 protein: CSALSAGVTGEQYF.

The V and J genes are TRBV20-1 and TRBJ1-2; TCRdb's D call, TRBD1, is unchecked because there is no DNA. The CDR3 runs to 14 residues. Per germline, CDR1 DFQATT and CDR2 SNEGSKA (reference sequence). The CDR3: CSAAGAGDTYGYTF.

This sequence joins TRBV18 and TRBJ2-7. The CDR3 consists of 14 residues. The V gene's germline CDR1 is KGHSH and CDR2 LQKENI. CDR3 protein: CASSPSLSSYEQYF.

The J gene is TRBJ1-1, the V gene TRBV6-6; TCRdb reports TRBD1, a call that lacks DNA to check it against. This CDR3 has 13 residues. Germline V gene sequence: CDR1 MNHNY, CDR2 SVGAGI (reference sequence). CDR3 residues: CASSVGGDTEAFF.

This sequence joins TRBV3-1 and TRBJ2-7; as DNA is missing, the TRBD1 call by TCRdb cannot be tested. The CDR3 length is 14 residues. Germline V gene lookup returns CDR1 LGHDT and CDR2 YNNKEL (reference sequence). The CDR3 loop is CASSRTESSYEQYF.

The CDR3 loop is CASSVEGNTEAFF. This chain connects TRBV9 to TRBJ1-1. In germline, CDR1 is SGDLS, CDR2 YYNGEE. This CDR3 has 13 residues.

V usage is TRBV18 and J usage is TRBJ1-5; without DNA, the TCRdb call of TRBD1 cannot be checked. Germline CDR1 reads KGHSH; CDR2 reads LQKENI. The CDR3 consists of 16 residues. Here the CDR3 reads CASSPDRADSNQPQHF.

The chain links TRBV7-9 to TRBJ2-7; TCRdb proposes TRBD1, but this gene call is untestable without DNA. This CDR3 region has 15 residues. CDR1 is SEHNR, CDR2 FQNEAQ, per germline (reference sequence). The CDR3 spells CASSTGGRRSYEQYF.

This sequence joins TRBV12-3 or TRBV12-4 and TRBJ1-1; as DNA is missing, the TRBD1 call by TCRdb cannot be tested. The CDR3 spans 15 residues. This chain's CDR3 is CASSRPGHSNTEAFF.

The chain employs TRBV12-3 or TRBV12-4 and TRBJ2-7. CDR3 length: 11 residues. CDR3 sequence: CASMGSYEQYF.

V and J are TRBV6-1 and TRBJ2-7; TCRdb proposes TRBD1, but this gene call is untestable without DNA. There are 15 residues in the CDR3. Germline V lookup: CDR1 MNHNS, CDR2 SASEGT. The chain's CDR3 is CASRGRTGAAYEQYF.

The chain has TRBV6-1 and TRBJ1-5; TCRdb's D call of TRBD1 is untestable without DNA. The CDR3 is 16 residues long. In germline, CDR1 is MNHNS, CDR2 SASEGT. The CDR3 is CASRPGRFYSNQPQHF.

This rearrangement joins TRBV2 to TRBJ2-7; lacking DNA, the TRBD2 call made by TCRdb goes unchecked. CDR1 is SNHLY, CDR2 FYNNEI, per germline. The CDR3 totals 14 residues. CDR3 sequence reads: CASLVGLSSYEQYF.

The V and J genes are TRBV20-1 and TRBJ2-3. This CDR3 has 13 amino acids. Per the germline V gene, CDR1 is DFQATT and CDR2 is SNEGSKA (reference sequence). The CDR3 sequence: CSARASGIGLQYF.

V is TRBV7-8 and J is TRBJ2-3; TCRdb's D call, TRBD1, is unchecked because there is no DNA. CDR1 is SGHVS and CDR2 is FQNEAQ in the germline V gene. The CDR3 has 16 amino acids. This CDR3 is CASSSRQATGTDTQYF.

The chain recombines TRBV27 with TRBJ1-1; TCRdb's assignment of TRBD1 cannot be checked, as there is no DNA. Germline V gene lookup returns CDR1 MNHEY and CDR2 SMNVEV (reference sequence). CDR3 length: 22 amino acids. The CDR3 spells CASTSTLRSFGLGGRMNTEAFF.

The chain links TRBV5-1 to TRBJ2-5; without DNA, the TCRdb call of TRBD1 cannot be checked. The V gene's germline CDR1 is SGHRS and CDR2 YFSETQ. The CDR3 is 15 residues long. CDR3 in amino acids: CASSLSTGGLETQYF.

This chain links TRBV12-3 or TRBV12-4 with TRBJ1-6; the TCRdb D gene call, TRBD1, has no DNA to confirm it. CDR3 length: 15 residues. This CDR3 is CASSLDGTYNSPLHF.

The chain recombines TRBV7-9 with TRBJ2-7; lacking DNA, the TRBD1 call made by TCRdb goes unchecked. From germline, CDR1 is SEHNR and CDR2 FQNEAQ (reference sequence). The CDR3 consists of 14 residues. CDR3 protein: CASSFSTGGHEQYF.

The J gene is TRBJ2-6, the V gene TRBV6-2 or TRBV6-3; absent DNA, TCRdb's TRBD1 call cannot be checked. Germline-derived CDR1 and CDR2 are MNHEY and SVGEGT. CDR3 size: 22 residues. CDR3: CASSYYLTRENIEISGANVLTF.

The chain links TRBV6-5 to TRBJ2-7. The CDR3 runs to 14 residues. Germline values: CDR1 MNHEY, CDR2 SVGAGI. CDR3 protein: CASSYLQRPYEQYF.

The chain has TRBV3-1 and TRBJ2-3. In germline, CDR1 is LGHDT, CDR2 YNNKEL (reference sequence). The CDR3 sequence is 17 residues long. The CDR3 here is CASSPRWGDSKADTQYF.